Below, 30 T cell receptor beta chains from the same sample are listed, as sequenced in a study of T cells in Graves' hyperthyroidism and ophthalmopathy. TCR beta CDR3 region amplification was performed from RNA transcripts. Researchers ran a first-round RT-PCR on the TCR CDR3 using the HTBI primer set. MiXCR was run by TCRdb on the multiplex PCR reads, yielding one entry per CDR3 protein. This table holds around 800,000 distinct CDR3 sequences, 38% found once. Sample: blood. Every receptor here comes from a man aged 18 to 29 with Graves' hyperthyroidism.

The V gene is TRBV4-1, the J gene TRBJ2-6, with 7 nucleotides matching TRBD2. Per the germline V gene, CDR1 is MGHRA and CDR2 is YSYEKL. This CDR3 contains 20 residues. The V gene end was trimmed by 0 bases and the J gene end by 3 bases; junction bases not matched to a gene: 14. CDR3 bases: TGCGCCAGCAGCCAAGAAAAAGGGAGGGCAATCGTCGATGGGGCCAACGTCCTGACTTTC. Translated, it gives CASSQEKGRAIVDGANVLTF.

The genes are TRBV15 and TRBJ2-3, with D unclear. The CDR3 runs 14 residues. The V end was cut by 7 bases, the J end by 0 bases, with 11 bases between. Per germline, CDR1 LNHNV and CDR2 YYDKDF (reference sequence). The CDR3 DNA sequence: TGTGCCACCAAAAACTTTGAGAGCACAGATACGCAGTATTTT. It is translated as CATKNFESTDTQYF.

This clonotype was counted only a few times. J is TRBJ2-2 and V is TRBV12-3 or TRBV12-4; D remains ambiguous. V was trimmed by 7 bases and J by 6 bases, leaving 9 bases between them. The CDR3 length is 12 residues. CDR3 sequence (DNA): TGTGCCAGCACTTTTAGGGCCGGGGAGCTGTTTTTT. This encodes CASTFRAGELFF.

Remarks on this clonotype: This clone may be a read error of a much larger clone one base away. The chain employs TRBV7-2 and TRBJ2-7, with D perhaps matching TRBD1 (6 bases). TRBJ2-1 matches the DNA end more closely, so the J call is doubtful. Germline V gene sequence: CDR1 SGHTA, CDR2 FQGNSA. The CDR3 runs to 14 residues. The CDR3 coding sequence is TGTGCCAGCAGCTTAGACAGGGCATCCTACGAGCAGTTCTTC. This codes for CASSLDRASYEQFF.

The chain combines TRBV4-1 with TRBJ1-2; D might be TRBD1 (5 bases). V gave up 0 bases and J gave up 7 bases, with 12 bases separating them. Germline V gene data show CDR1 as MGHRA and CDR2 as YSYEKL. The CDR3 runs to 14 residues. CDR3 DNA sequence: TGCGCCAGCAGCCAAGATCTCCTGGGGGGTGGCTACACCTTC. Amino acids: CASSQDLLGGGYTF.

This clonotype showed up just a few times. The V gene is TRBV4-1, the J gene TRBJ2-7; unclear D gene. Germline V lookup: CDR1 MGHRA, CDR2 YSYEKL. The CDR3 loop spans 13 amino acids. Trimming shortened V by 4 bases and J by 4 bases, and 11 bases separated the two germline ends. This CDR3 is CASSLRLTYEQYF. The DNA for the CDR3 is TGCGCCAGCAGCCTACGTCTCACTTACGAGCAGTACTTC.

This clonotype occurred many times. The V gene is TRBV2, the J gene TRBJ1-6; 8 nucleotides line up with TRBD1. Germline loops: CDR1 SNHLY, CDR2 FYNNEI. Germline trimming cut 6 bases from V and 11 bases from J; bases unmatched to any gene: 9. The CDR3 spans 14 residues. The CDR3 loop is CASSETGVGTPLHF. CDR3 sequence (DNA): TGTGCCAGCAGCGAGACAGGGGTGGGTACACCCCTCCACTTT.

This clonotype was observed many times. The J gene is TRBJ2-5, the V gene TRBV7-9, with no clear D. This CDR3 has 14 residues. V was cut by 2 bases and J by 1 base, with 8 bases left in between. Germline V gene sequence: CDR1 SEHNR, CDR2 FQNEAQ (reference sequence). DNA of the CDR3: TGTGCCAGCAGCTTATTATTCGGCCAAGAGACCCAGTACTTC. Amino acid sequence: CASSLLFGQETQYF.

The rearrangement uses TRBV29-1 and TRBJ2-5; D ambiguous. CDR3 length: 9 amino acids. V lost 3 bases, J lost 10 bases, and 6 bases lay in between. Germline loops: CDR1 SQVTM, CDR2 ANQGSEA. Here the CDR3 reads CSVEGIQYF. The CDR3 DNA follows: TGCAGCGTTGAGGGGATCCAGTACTTC.

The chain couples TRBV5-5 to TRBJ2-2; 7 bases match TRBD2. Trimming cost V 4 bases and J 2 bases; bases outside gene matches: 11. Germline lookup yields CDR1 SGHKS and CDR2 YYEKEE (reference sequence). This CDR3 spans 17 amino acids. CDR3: CASSHATGLLNTGELFF. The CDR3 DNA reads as TGTGCCAGCAGCCACGCAACGGGACTACTTAACACCGGGGAGCTGTTTTTT. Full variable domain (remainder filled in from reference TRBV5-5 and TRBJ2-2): DAGVTQSPTHLIKTRGQQVTLRCSPISGHKSVSWYQQVLGQGPQFIFQYYEKEERGRGNFPDRFSARQFPNYSSELNVNALLLGDSALYLCASSHATGLLNTGELFFGEGSRLTVL.

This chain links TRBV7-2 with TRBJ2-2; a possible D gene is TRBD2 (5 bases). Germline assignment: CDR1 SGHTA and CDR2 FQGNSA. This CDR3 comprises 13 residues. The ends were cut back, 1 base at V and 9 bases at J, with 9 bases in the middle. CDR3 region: CASSLERVRELFF. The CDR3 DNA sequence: TGTGCCAGCAGCTTAGAGAGGGTCCGGGAGCTGTTTTTT.

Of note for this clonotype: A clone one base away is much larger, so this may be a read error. In nucleotides, the CDR3 is TGTGCCAGCAGCTTAGAAGCGGGAGCCTGCGAGCAGTACTTC. Translating gives CASSLEAGACEQYF. This chain joins TRBV11-2 and TRBJ2-7; the match to TRBD2 covers 8 bases. This CDR3 has 14 residues. The germline V gene encodes CDR1 SGHAT and CDR2 FQNNGV. V lost 0 bases, J lost 6 bases, and 4 bases stayed unmatched.

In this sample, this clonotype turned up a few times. CDR3 DNA: TGTGCCAGTAGTATAGATCGTGGCAGTCGAAAGAGCAATCAGCCCCAGCATTTT. Its translation is CASSIDRGSRKSNQPQHF. The chain is built from TRBV19 and TRBJ1-5, with D hard to call. The germline CDR1 and CDR2 sequences are LNHDA and SQIVND (reference sequence). The CDR3 loop spans 18 amino acids. V was cut by 0 bases and J by 1 base, with 16 bases left in between.

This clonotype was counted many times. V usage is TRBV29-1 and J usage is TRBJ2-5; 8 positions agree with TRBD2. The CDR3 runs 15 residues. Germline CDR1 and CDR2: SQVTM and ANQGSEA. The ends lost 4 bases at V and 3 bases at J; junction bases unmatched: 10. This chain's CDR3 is CSVVLAGTMEETQYF. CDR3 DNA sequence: TGCAGCGTTGTTCTAGCGGGCACCATGGAAGAGACCCAGTACTTC.

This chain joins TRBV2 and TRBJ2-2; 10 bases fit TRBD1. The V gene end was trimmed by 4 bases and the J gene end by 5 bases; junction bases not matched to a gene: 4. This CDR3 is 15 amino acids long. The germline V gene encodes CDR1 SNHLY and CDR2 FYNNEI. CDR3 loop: CASSGTGGRTGELFF. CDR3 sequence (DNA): TGTGCCAGCAGTGGGACAGGGGGAAGAACCGGGGAGCTGTTTTTT.

The CDR3 coding sequence is TGTGCCAGCAGCTTTGTGGGGGCCGGGGAGCTGTTTTTT. Its protein product is CASSFVGAGELFF. This sequence joins TRBV7-2 and TRBJ2-2; D tentatively fits TRBD1 or TRBD2 (5 bases each). The CDR3 is 13 residues long. The germline V and J ends were trimmed by 3 bases and 6 bases, with 8 bases remaining between them. The germline CDR1 and CDR2 sequences are SGHTA and FQGNSA.

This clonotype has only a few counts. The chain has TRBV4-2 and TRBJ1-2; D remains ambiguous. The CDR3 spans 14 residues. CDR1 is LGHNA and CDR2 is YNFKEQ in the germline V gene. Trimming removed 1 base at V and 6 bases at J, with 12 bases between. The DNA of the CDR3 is TGTGCCAGCAGCCAAGCCGCAGAGACCCATGGCTACACCTTC. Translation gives CASSQAAETHGYTF.

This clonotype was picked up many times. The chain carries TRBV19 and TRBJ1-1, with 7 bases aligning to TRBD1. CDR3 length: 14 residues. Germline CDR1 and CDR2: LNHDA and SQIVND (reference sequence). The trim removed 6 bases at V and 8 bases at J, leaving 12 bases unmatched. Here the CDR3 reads CASSLPGTENEAFF. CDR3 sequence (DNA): TGTGCCAGTAGCCTCCCAGGGACAGAGAACGAAGCTTTCTTT.

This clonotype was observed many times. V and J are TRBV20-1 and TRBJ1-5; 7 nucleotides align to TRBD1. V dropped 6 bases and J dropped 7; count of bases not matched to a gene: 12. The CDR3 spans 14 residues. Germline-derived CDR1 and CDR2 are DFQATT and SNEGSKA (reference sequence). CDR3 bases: TGCAGTGCCATGACAGGGTCGCTAGGCCAGCCCCAGCATTTT. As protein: CSAMTGSLGQPQHF.

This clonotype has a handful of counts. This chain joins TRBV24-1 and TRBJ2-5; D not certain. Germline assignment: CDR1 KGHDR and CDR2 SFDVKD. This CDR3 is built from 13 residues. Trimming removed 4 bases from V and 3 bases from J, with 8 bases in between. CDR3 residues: CATSDAEKETQYF. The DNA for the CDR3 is TGTGCCACCAGTGACGCGGAAAAAGAGACCCAGTACTTC.

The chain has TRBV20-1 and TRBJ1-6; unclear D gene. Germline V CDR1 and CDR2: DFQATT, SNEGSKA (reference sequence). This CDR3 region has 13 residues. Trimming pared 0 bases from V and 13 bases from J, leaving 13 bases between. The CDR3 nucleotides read TGCAGTGCTAGAGAAGAGCGGGAGGCGCCCCTCCACTTT. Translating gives CSAREEREAPLHF.

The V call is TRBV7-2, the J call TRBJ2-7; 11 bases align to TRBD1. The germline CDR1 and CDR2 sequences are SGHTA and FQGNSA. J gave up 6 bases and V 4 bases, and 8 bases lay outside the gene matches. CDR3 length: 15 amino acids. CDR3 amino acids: CASSSLGTGGAEQYF. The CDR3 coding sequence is TGTGCCAGCAGCTCTTTAGGGACAGGGGGTGCCGAGCAGTACTTC.

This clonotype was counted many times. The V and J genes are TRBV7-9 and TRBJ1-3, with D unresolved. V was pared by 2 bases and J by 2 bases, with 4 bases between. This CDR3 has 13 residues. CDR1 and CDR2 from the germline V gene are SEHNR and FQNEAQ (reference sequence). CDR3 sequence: CASSLIAGNTIYF. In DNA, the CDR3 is TGTGCCAGCAGCTTAATAGCTGGAAACACCATATATTTT.

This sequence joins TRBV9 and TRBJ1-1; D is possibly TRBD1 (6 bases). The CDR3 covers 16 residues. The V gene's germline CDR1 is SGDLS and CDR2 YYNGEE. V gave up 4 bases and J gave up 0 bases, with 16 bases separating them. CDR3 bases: TGTGCCAGCAGCTCGCAAACAGGGTGGATGAACACTGAAGCTTTCTTT. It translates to CASSSQTGWMNTEAFF.

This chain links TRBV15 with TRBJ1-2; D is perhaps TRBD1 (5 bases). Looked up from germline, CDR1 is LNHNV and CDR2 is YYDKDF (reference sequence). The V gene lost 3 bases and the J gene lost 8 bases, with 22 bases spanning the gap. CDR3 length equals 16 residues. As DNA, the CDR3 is TGTGCCACCAGCAGTGAAGCGCTCCAGGCCCAGGGAGGCTACACCTTC. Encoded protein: CATSSEALQAQGGYTF.

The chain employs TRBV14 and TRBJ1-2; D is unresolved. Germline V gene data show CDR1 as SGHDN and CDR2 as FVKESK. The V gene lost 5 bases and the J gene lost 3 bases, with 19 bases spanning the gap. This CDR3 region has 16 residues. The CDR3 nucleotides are TGTGCCAGCAGCTCATTGAGCGAGACCCATGACTATGGCTACACCTTC. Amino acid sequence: CASSSLSETHDYGYTF.

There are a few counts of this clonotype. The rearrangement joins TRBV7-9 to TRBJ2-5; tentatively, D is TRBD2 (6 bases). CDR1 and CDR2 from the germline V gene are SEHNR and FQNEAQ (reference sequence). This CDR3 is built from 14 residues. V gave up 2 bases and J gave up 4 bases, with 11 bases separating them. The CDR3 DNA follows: TGTGCCAGCAGCTTAATCACCGGGGGAGAGACCCAGTACTTC. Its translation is CASSLITGGETQYF.

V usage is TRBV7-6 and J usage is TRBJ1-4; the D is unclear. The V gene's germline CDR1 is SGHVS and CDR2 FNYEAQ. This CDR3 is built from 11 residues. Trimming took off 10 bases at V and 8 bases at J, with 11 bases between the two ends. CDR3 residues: CAIRDGEKLFF. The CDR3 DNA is TGTGCCATCAGAGATGGGGAAAAACTGTTTTTT.

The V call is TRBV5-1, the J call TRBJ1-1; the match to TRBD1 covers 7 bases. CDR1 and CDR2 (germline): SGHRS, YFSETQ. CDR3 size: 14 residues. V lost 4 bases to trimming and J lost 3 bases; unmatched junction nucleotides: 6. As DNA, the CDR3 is TGCGCCAGCAGCCCCGGGACAGATCACACTGAAGCTTTCTTT. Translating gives CASSPGTDHTEAFF.

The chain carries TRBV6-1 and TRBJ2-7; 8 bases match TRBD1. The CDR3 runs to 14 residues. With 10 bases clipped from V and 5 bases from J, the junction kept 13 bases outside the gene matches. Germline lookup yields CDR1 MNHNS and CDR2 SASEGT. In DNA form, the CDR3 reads TGTGCCACCTTCGCAGGCAGGGGGCCCCACGAGCAGTACTTC. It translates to CATFAGRGPHEQYF.